This T cell receptor beta chain derives from a study of post-analysis software for immune sequencing data. As for the study in general: The disease courses covered relapsing-remitting, secondary progressive and progressive-relapsing multiple sclerosis.

Unique molecular identifiers were carried by the TCR beta cDNA libraries. Input populations of about 1 to 11 million T cells gave rise to approximately 500,000 cDNA molecules. Each CDR3 protein is one row after TCRdb ran MiXCR on the PCR reads. The sample has about 570,000 distinct CDR3 sequences; 34% are singletons. The V end lost 5 bases, the J end lost 8 bases, and 15 bases lay between the germline ends. Germline assignment: CDR1 DFQATT and CDR2 SNEGSKA (reference sequence). CDR3 length: 12 amino acids. Study-level findings and limits: F-measure co-clustering was strong for batch-matched samples. Controls showed lower frequencies than patients for several TRBV segments, and TRBV5-6, TRBV5-1 and TRBV20-1 were among these. Among multiple sclerosis patients, normalized Chao1 diversity was significantly below that of controls.

As for this clonotype: Antigen unknown.

The chain couples TRBV20-1 to TRBJ1-1, with D possibly being TRBD1 (5 bases). Sequences were obtained from blood. The sequence was collected from a girl aged 2-17 years with multiple sclerosis. CDR3 DNA: TGCAGTGCTGGGACCCGAAGCCCCGAAGCTTTCTTT. It encodes CSAGTRSPEAFF.